This TCR beta chain was identified in a study of cytomegalovirus exposure and HLA in healthy donors. Study-wide points: Exclusion as indistinguishable affected some V segments, including TRBV6-2 and TRBV6-3. In a later analysis, TCR beta V- and J-gene trimming was associated with a missense DCLRE1C variant.

Germline CDR1 SGHNT, CDR2 YENEEA. The CDR3 sequence is 14 residues long. Trimming at V came to 5 bases and at J to 8 bases, leaving 7 bases not matched to a gene. Vbeta (60) and Jbeta (13) primers were used in the PCR. The assay was immunoSEQ multiplex PCR, and TCRdb's table has in-frame clones only and misses some. The repertoire includes 100,000 to 150,000 clones, around 75% of them detected once, and 4.5% to 5% sits in the top ten. As to this clone: Its target is not known.

The V call is TRBV11-3, the J call TRBJ2-1; 9 nucleotides line up with TRBD2. This receptor was identified in a man aged 60-69 years in good health and CMV-seropositive. Sequenced: PBMCs. Here the CDR3 DNA reads TGTGCCAGCAGCGGTAAGCGGGGGGTGCATGAGCAGTTCTTC. The encoded protein is CASSGKRGVHEQFF.